A single sample is the source of the 17 T cell receptor beta chains below, sequenced in a study of early T cells in non-severe SARS-CoV-2 infection. Each CDR3 protein gets one entry after TCRdb re-called the 5' RACE reads with MiXCR. The sample lists tens of thousands of distinct CDR3 sequences, 14% to 15% seen once, with 5.5% to 7% in the top ten. Sequencing input: whole blood. Receptors were obtained from an adult who was a healthcare worker with PCR-confirmed SARS-CoV-2 infection or an uninfected control (not recorded which).

This clonotype was detected a few times. J is TRBJ2-7 and V is TRBV6-1; D is perhaps TRBD2 (5 bases). The CDR3 runs to 15 residues. Trimming shortened V by 6 bases and J by 0 bases, and 15 bases separated the two germline ends. Germline assignment: CDR1 MNHNS and CDR2 SASEGT. The CDR3 sequence is CASSRLTGSSYEQYF. Here the CDR3 DNA reads TGTGCCAGCAGCAGACTTACGGGGAGCTCCTACGAGCAGTACTTC.

This clonotype has more than one count but fewer than ten. The chain recombines TRBV29-1 with TRBJ2-7, with 7 bases that match TRBD1. The germline gives CDR1 SQVTM, CDR2 ANQGSEA. Losses at the gene ends were 4 bases for V and 5 bases for J; bases not matched to a gene: 8. The CDR3 covers 13 residues. Here the CDR3 reads CSVGFDRVNEQYF. DNA for the CDR3: TGCAGCGTTGGATTTGACAGGGTCAACGAGCAGTACTTC.

This clonotype was found many times. The genes are TRBV28 and TRBJ2-6; D is unclear. CDR3 size: 12 residues. The germline CDR1 and CDR2 sequences are MDHEN and SYDVKM. V was pared by 7 bases and J by 2 bases, with 3 bases between. CDR3 sequence (DNA): TGTGCCAGCATGACTGGGGCCAACGTCCTGACTTTC. Protein product: CASMTGANVLTF.

In this sample, this clonotype turned up a few times. The chain links TRBV5-1 to TRBJ1-2; no reliable D call. CDR3 length: 13 amino acids. The ends were cut back, 6 bases at V and 0 bases at J, with 9 bases in the middle. Germline CDR1 reads SGHRS; CDR2 reads YFSETQ. The CDR3 nucleotides read TGCGCCAGCAAAGAAACAGCTAACTATGGCTACACCTTC. Its translation: CASKETANYGYTF.

This clonotype turned up a few times. V is TRBV15 and J is TRBJ2-5; D call uncertain. The germline V gene encodes CDR1 LNHNV and CDR2 YYDKDF (reference sequence). The V and J ends lost 1 base and 2 bases respectively, with 11 bases between them. This CDR3 has 15 amino acids. DNA for the CDR3: TGTGCCACCAGCAGAGTGGAGACTCTGCAAGAGACCCAGTACTTC. It yields the protein CATSRVETLQETQYF.

Only a few counts were recorded for this clonotype. V gene TRBV4-1 combines with J gene TRBJ2-5, with D perhaps TRBD1 or TRBD2 (6 bases each). Germline loops: CDR1 MGHRA, CDR2 YSYEKL. CDR3 length: 14 residues. Trimming removed 0 bases from V and 4 bases from J, with 9 bases in between. The CDR3 protein is CASSQDGGRETQYF. CDR3 coding DNA: TGCGCCAGCAGCCAAGATGGGGGGCGAGAGACCCAGTACTTC.

The sample holds a few counts of this clonotype. This chain connects TRBV4-2 to TRBJ2-1; D not certain. Trimming took 0 bases from V and 3 from J, leaving 12 bases between them. This CDR3 spans 16 amino acids. Germline lookup yields CDR1 LGHNA and CDR2 YNFKEQ. The CDR3 coding sequence is TGTGCCAGCAGCCAAGATGGACCATCTATCTACAATGAGCAGTTCTTC. Protein product: CASSQDGPSIYNEQFF.

The sample holds a few counts of this clonotype. The chain links TRBV6-2 or TRBV6-3 to TRBJ2-7; D gene uncertain. Germline V gene lookup returns CDR1 MNHEY and CDR2 SVGEGT. This CDR3 has 16 amino acids. V was trimmed by 0 bases and J by 0 bases, leaving 12 bases between them. CDR3 region: CASSYSNQALSYEQYF. Here the CDR3 DNA reads TGTGCCAGCAGTTACTCGAATCAGGCCCTCTCCTACGAGCAGTACTTC.

This clonotype was recorded many times. The genes are TRBV7-6 and TRBJ2-1; TRBD2 matches 15 bases. Germline V CDR1 and CDR2: SGHVS, FNYEAQ. V trimming: 4 bases; J trimming: 7 bases; junction bases outside the gene matches: 2. The CDR3 is 15 amino acids. CDR3 residues: CASSSGTSGRNEQFF. CDR3 in DNA: TGTGCCAGCAGCTCCGGGACTAGCGGGAGGAATGAGCAGTTCTTC.

V usage is TRBV28 and J usage is TRBJ2-1; D unclear. V was shortened by 0 bases and J by 6 bases, with 3 bases between the two germline ends. The CDR3 is 12 amino acids. The V gene's germline CDR1 is MDHEN and CDR2 SYDVKM. CDR3 residues: CASSLWSNEQFF. The CDR3, as DNA: TGTGCCAGCAGTTTATGGTCCAATGAGCAGTTCTTC.

This clonotype was observed a few times. The chain joins TRBV10-1 to TRBJ2-7; 8 nucleotides line up with TRBD2. The CDR3 is 15 residues long. With 6 bases clipped from V and 8 bases from J, the junction kept 15 bases outside the gene matches. Germline V CDR1 and CDR2: WNHNN, SYGVQD (reference sequence). CDR3 residues: CASSVGLAPIAQQYF. The CDR3 nucleotides are TGCGCCAGCAGCGTCGGACTAGCTCCAATCGCCCAGCAGTACTTC.

The CDR3 region is CASNPDNSYEQYF. The CDR3 DNA is TGTGCCAGCAACCCGGACAACTCCTACGAGCAGTACTTC. The chain carries TRBV28 and TRBJ2-7; D perhaps matches TRBD1 (5 bases). V was trimmed by 7 bases and J by 0 bases, leaving 10 bases between them. CDR1 and CDR2 (germline): MDHEN, SYDVKM. CDR3 size: 13 residues. Combining the CDR3 with reference TRBV28 and TRBJ2-7 gives the whole variable domain DVKVTQSSRYLVKRTGEKVFLECVQDMDHENMFWYRQDPGLGLRLIYFSYDVKMKEKGDIPEGYSVSREKKERFSLILESASTNQTSMYLCASNPDNSYEQYFGPGTRLTVT.

The genes are TRBV20-1 and TRBJ1-1, with 7 bases lining up with TRBD1. The V and J ends lost 6 bases and 2 bases, in that order; junction bases with no gene match: 6. The germline CDR1 and CDR2 sequences are DFQATT and SNEGSKA (reference sequence). This CDR3 comprises 13 residues. This CDR3 is CSALDRINTEAFF. The CDR3 nucleotides read TGCAGTGCCCTGGACAGGATTAACACTGAAGCTTTCTTT.

The V and J genes are TRBV6-6 and TRBJ2-7; 9 bases are shared with TRBD2. The J segment lost 4 bases and the V segment lost 2 bases, leaving 3 bases of the junction unmatched. Per the germline V gene, CDR1 is MNHNY and CDR2 is SVGAGI (reference sequence). The CDR3 covers 14 residues. CDR3 sequence (DNA): TGTGCCAGCAGTTACGAACTAGCGGGTTACGAGCAGTACTTC. Its translation: CASSYELAGYEQYF.

On this clonotype itself: This clone may be a read error of a much larger clone one base away. V usage is TRBV6-6 and J usage is TRBJ2-2; TRBD2 is a possible D gene (6 bases). CDR1 is MNHNY, CDR2 SVGAGI, per germline (reference sequence). CDR3 size: 13 residues. The CDR3 protein is CASSREVSGEPFF. The CDR3 nucleotides are TGTGCCAGCAGCAGGGAGGTCTCCGGGGAGCCGTTTTTT.

This clonotype occurred many times. The chain is built from TRBV11-2 and TRBJ2-3; tentatively, D is TRBD2 (6 bases). Germline CDR1 reads SGHAT; CDR2 reads FQNNGV. The germline V and J ends were trimmed by 1 base and 5 bases, with 10 bases remaining between them. The CDR3 contains 14 residues. CDR3 region: CASSLGRELDTQYF. The CDR3 DNA is TGTGCCAGCAGCTTAGGGCGGGAACTAGATACGCAGTATTTT.

The rearrangement links TRBV7-2 to TRBJ2-7; TRBD1 matches at 10 bases. There are 15 residues in the CDR3. Per germline, CDR1 SGHTA and CDR2 FQGNSA. The trim removed 5 bases at V and 4 bases at J, leaving 8 bases unmatched. CDR3 coding DNA: TGTGCCAGCAGCCTCCGACAGGGGGCCGCTTACGAGCAGTACTTC. This gives the protein CASSLRQGAAYEQYF.